The 14 T cell receptor beta chains presented below share a single source sample, sequenced in a study of glioma-infiltrating T cells after dendritic cell vaccination. Described time point: after dendritic cell vaccination, including at tumor progression/relapse. Sequencing used immunoSEQ multiplex PCR; TCRdb keeps in-frame clones, though not all of them. Among 110,000 or so clones, nearly 90% were seen once, and the ten largest hold 2.5% to 3%. The sample in question was blood, obtained after dendritic cell vaccination. These receptors were taken from a human donor with glioblastoma.

The genes are TRBV5-1 and TRBJ1-6, with D perhaps TRBD1 (5 bases). The germline V gene has CDR1 SGHRS and CDR2 YFSETQ. This CDR3 region has 14 residues. V lost 7 bases, J lost 9 bases, and 17 bases lay in between. CDR3 amino acids: CASGLEGRGSPLHF. The CDR3 DNA reads as TGCGCCAGCGGACTGGAGGGGAGGGGTTCACCCCTCCACTTT.

The gene calls are TRBV5-1 and TRBJ2-3; TRBD1 aligns across 9 bases. J gave up 4 bases and V 7 bases, and 10 bases lay outside the gene matches. The CDR3 sequence is 15 residues long. Germline V CDR1 and CDR2: SGHRS, YFSETQ. CDR3 residues: CASGNPGQGSDTQYF. In nucleotides, the CDR3 is TGCGCCAGCGGCAATCCGGGACAGGGTTCAGATACGCAGTATTTT.

The V call is TRBV15, the J call TRBJ1-3, with D unclear. CDR1 is LNHNV, CDR2 YYDKDF, per germline (reference sequence). The CDR3 has 15 amino acids. The V end was cut by 0 bases, the J end by 2 bases, with 8 bases between. The chain's CDR3 is CATSRDRGTGNTIYF. CDR3 DNA: TGTGCCACCAGCAGAGATCGCGGGACTGGAAACACCATATATTTT.

The gene calls are TRBV5-6 and TRBJ2-5; 10 nucleotides align to TRBD2. The DNA end lines up better with TRBJ2-7; the J call may be wrong. Germline assignment: CDR1 SGHDT and CDR2 YYEEEE. The CDR3 covers 15 residues. The CDR3 is CASSLGLAETYEQYF. As DNA, the CDR3 is TGTGCCAGCAGCTTAGGACTAGCGGAGACCTACGAGCAGTACTTC.

This clone appeared a few times. This chain connects TRBV10-3 to TRBJ1-5; TRBD1 is a possible D gene (5 bases). In germline, CDR1 is ENHRY, CDR2 SYGVKD. This CDR3 comprises 15 residues. With 3 bases removed from V and 1 base from J, the gap between germline ends came to 10 bases. The CDR3 DNA reads as TGTGCCATCAGTGAAAGGCAGGGAAGCAATCAGCCCCAGCATTTT. It yields the protein CAISERQGSNQPQHF.

This rearrangement joins TRBV15 to TRBJ1-5; 7 positions match TRBD1. This CDR3 has 12 amino acids. Germline V CDR1 and CDR2: LNHNV, YYDKDF (reference sequence). Trimming cost V 5 bases and J 7 bases; bases outside gene matches: 2. This chain's CDR3 is CATSRDSQPQHF. CDR3 coding DNA: TGTGCCACCAGCCGGGACAGCCAGCCCCAGCATTTT.

The CDR3 nucleotides are TGTGCCAGCAGACCACAACCGGGGGACTACGAGCAGTACTTC. Amino acid sequence: CASRPQPGDYEQYF. The rearrangement links TRBV11-2 to TRBJ2-7; the D gene is possibly TRBD2 (6 bases). Germline V gives CDR1 SGHAT, CDR2 FQNNGV. The CDR3 is made up of 14 amino acids. Deletions cut 6 bases from V and 3 bases from J, with 15 bases between.

The chain links TRBV6-1 to TRBJ2-1, with 8 bases identical to TRBD2. V gave up 8 bases and J gave up 3 bases; unmatched junction bases: 9. Germline-derived CDR1 and CDR2 are MNHNS and SASEGT. The CDR3 spans 15 residues. Here the CDR3 reads CASSTVSGSYNEQFF. CDR3 nucleotides: TGTGCCAGCTCCACCGTCAGCGGGAGCTACAATGAGCAGTTCTTC.

The rearrangement joins TRBV2 to TRBJ1-1; 8 positions match TRBD1. The CDR3 loop spans 14 amino acids. CDR1 is SNHLY and CDR2 is FYNNEI in the germline V gene. V lost 4 bases to trimming and J lost 1 base; unmatched junction nucleotides: 2. The CDR3 DNA sequence: TGTGCCAGCAGTGCGGACAGGGCGAACACTGAAGCTTTCTTT. Protein product: CASSADRANTEAFF.

The CDR3 nucleotides read TGTGCCAGCAGTCAAGGGACAGGAGACGTCGGAGAGCAGTTCTTC. Residues: CASSQGTGDVGEQFF. The chain employs TRBV6-4 and TRBJ2-1, with TRBD1 matching over 8 bases. Trimming removed 5 bases from V and 10 bases from J; junction bases left unmatched: 13. The CDR3 extends over 15 amino acids. Germline V CDR1 and CDR2: MRHNA, SNTAGT.

This clone has more than one count but fewer than ten. J is TRBJ1-1 and V is TRBV27; 8 positions match TRBD1. The CDR3 has 14 amino acids. CDR1 is MNHEY and CDR2 is SMNVEV in the germline V gene (reference sequence). Trimming removed 6 bases from V and 1 base from J; junction bases left unmatched: 4. The CDR3: CASSDGTGNTEAFF. In DNA, the CDR3 is TGTGCCAGCAGCGATGGGACAGGGAACACTGAAGCTTTCTTT.

This sequence joins TRBV5-1 and TRBJ2-5, with 9 bases aligning to TRBD1. The CDR3 runs to 14 residues. CDR1 is SGHRS and CDR2 is YFSETQ in the germline V gene. Trimming cost V 2 bases and J 2 bases; bases outside gene matches: 1. The CDR3 sequence: CASSLDRGQETQYF. The DNA for the CDR3 is TGCGCCAGCAGCTTAGACAGGGGGCAAGAGACCCAGTACTTC. The complete variable domain, with remaining parts taken from reference TRBV5-1 and TRBJ2-5, reads KAGVTQTPRYLIKTRGQQVTLSCSPISGHRSVSWYQQTPGQGLQFLFEYFSETQRNKGNFPGRFSGRQFSNSRSEMNVSTLELGDSALYLCASSLDRGQETQYFGPGTRLLVL.

V and J are TRBV6-5 and TRBJ2-7; tentatively, D is TRBD2 (6 bases). This CDR3 is 12 amino acids long. Looked up from germline, CDR1 is MNHEY and CDR2 is SVGAGI. V was trimmed by 6 bases and J by 5 bases, leaving 11 bases between them. CDR3 in amino acids: CASSSAGNEQYF. The DNA for the CDR3 is TGTGCCAGCAGCTCGGCGGGGAACGAGCAGTACTTC.

This clone was found once. This chain connects TRBV5-4 to TRBJ2-2, with a weak D call TRBD2 (6 bases). The germline CDR1 and CDR2 sequences are SGHNT and YYREEE (reference sequence). The CDR3 consists of 15 residues. V was cut by 3 bases and J by 6 bases, with 15 bases left in between. CDR3 bases: TGTGCCAGCAGCTGGGTGGGGGGAAAGGCCGGGGAGCTGTTTTTT. Translating gives CASSWVGGKAGELFF. Full variable domain (outside the CDR3, taken from reference TRBV5-4 and TRBJ2-2): ETGVTQSPTHLIKTRGQQVTLRCSSQSGHNTVSWYQQALGQGPQFIFQYYREEENGRGNFPPRFSGLQFPNYSSELNVNALELDDSALYLCASSWVGGKAGELFFGEGSRLTVL.